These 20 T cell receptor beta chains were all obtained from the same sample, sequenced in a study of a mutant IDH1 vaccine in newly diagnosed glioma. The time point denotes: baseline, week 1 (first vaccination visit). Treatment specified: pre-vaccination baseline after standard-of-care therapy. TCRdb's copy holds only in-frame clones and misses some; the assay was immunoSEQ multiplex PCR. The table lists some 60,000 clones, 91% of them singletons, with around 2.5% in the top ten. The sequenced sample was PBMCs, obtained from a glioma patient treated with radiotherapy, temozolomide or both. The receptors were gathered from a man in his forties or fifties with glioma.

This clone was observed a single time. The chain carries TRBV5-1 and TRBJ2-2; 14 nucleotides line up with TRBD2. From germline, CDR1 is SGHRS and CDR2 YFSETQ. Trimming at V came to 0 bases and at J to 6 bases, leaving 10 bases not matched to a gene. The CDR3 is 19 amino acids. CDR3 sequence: CASSLGGLAGAMMAGELFF. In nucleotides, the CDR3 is TGCGCCAGCAGCTTGGGGGGACTAGCGGGAGCGATGATGGCCGGGGAGCTGTTTTTT. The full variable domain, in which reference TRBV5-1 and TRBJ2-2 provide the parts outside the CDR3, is KAGVTQTPRYLIKTRGQQVTLSCSPISGHRSVSWYQQTPGQGLQFLFEYFSETQRNKGNFPGRFSGRQFSNSRSEMNVSTLELGDSALYLCASSLGGLAGAMMAGELFFGEGSRLTVL.

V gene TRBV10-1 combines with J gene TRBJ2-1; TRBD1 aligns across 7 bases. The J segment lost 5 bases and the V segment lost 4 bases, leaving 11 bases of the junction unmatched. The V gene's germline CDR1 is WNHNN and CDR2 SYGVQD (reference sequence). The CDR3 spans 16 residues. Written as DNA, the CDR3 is TGCGCCAGCAGTGGAGCCCGGGACAGCAACAACAATGAGCAGTTCTTC. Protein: CASSGARDSNNNEQFF.

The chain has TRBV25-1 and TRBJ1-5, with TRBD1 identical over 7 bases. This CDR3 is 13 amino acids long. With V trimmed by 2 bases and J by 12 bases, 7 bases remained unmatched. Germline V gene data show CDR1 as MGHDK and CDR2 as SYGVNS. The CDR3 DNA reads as TGTGCCAGCAGTGAAGGCGACAGGGCCTTCCAGCATTTT. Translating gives CASSEGDRAFQHF.

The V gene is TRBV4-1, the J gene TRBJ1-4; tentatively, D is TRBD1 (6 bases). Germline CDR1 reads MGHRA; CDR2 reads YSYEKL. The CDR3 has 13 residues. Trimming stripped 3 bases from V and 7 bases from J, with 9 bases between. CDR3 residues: CASSQTRGEKLFF. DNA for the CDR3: TGCGCCAGCAGCCAGACCAGGGGTGAAAAACTGTTTTTT.

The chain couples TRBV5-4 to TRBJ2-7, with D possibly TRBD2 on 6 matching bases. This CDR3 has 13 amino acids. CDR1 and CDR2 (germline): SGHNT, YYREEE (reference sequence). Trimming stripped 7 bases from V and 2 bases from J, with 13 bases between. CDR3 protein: CASSSGLAYEQYF. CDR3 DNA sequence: TGTGCCAGCTCCTCGGGACTTGCCTACGAGCAGTACTTC. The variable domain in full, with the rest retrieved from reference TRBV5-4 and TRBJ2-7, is ETGVTQSPTHLIKTRGQQVTLRCSSQSGHNTVSWYQQALGQGPQFIFQYYREEENGRGNFPPRFSGLQFPNYSSELNVNALELDDSALYLCASSSGLAYEQYFGPGTRLTVT.

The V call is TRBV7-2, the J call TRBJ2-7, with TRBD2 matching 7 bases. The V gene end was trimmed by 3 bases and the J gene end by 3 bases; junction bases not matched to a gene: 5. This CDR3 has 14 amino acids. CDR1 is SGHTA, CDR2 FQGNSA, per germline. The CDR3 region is CASSLVGGGYEQYF. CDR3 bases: TGTGCCAGCAGCTTGGTGGGCGGGGGCTACGAGCAGTACTTC.

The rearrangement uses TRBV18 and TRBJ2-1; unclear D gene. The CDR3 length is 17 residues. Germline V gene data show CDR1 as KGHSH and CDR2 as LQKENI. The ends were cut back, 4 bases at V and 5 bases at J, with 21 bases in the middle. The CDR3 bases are TGTGCCAGCTCACAACGGGTCAGCGACGGGCGTGACAATGAGCAGTTCTTC. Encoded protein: CASSQRVSDGRDNEQFF. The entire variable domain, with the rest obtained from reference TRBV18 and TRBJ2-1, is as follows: NAGVMQNPRHLVRRRGQEARLRCSPMKGHSHVYWYRQLPEEGLKFMVYLQKENIIDESGMPKERFSAEFPKEGPSILRIQQVVRGDSAAYFCASSQRVSDGRDNEQFFGPGTRLTVL.

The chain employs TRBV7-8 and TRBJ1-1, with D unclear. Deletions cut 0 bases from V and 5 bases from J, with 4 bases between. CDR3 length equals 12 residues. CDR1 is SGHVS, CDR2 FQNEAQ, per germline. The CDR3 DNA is TGTGCCAGCAGCTTAGCCTTTACTGAAGCTTTCTTT. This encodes CASSLAFTEAFF.

The CDR3 spells CASSYRLGTEAFF. In nucleotides, the CDR3 is TGTGCCAGCAGTTACAGGTTGGGCACTGAAGCTTTCTTT. This rearrangement joins TRBV6-5 to TRBJ1-1; D is uncertain. CDR1 and CDR2 (germline): MNHEY, SVGAGI. Trimming pared 2 bases from V and 4 bases from J, leaving 8 bases between. The CDR3 consists of 13 residues.

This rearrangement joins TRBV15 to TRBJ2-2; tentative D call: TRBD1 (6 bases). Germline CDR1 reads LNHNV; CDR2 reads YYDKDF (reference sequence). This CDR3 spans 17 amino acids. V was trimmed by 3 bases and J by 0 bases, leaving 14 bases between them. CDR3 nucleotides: TGTGCCACCAGCAGTCACAGGGTAGGGTCGAACACCGGGGAGCTGTTTTTT. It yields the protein CATSSHRVGSNTGELFF. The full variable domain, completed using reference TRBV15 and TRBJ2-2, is DAMVIQNPRYQVTQFGKPVTLSCSQTLNHNVMYWYQQKSSQAPKLLFHYYDKDFNNEADTPDNFQSRRPNTSFCFLDIRSPGLGDTAMYLCATSSHRVGSNTGELFFGEGSRLTVL.

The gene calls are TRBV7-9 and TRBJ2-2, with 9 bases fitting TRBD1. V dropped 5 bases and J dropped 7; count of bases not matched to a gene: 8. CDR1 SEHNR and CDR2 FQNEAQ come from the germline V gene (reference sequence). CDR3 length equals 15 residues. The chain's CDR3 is CASSAAGTGLGELFF. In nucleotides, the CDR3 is TGTGCCAGCAGCGCTGCCGGGACAGGGCTCGGGGAGCTGTTTTTT.

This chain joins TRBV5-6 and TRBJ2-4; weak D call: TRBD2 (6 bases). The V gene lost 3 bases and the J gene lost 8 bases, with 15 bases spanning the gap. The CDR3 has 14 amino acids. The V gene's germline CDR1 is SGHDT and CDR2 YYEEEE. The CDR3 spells CASSYGTPGDIQYF. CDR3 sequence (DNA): TGTGCCAGCAGCTACGGGACTCCAGGCGACATTCAGTACTTC.

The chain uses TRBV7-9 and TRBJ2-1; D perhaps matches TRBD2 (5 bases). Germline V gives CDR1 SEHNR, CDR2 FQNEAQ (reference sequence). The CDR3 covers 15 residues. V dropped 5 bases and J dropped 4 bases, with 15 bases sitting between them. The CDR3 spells CASSPPLGKYNEQFF. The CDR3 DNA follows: TGTGCCAGCAGCCCTCCACTCGGGAAATACAATGAGCAGTTCTTC.

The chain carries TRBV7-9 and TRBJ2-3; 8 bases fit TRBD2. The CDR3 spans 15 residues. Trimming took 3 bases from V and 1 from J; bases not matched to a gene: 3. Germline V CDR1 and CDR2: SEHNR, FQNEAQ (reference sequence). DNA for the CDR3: TGTGCCAGCAGCTTGAGGCGGGGGGGCACAGATACGCAGTATTTT. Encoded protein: CASSLRRGGTDTQYF.

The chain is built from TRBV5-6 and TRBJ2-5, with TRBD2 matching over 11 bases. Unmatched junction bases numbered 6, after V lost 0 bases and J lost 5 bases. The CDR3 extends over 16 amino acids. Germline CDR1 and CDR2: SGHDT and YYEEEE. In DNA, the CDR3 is TGTGCCAGCAGCTTGGCCACTAGCGGGAGAGGGGAGACCCAGTACTTC. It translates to CASSLATSGRGETQYF.

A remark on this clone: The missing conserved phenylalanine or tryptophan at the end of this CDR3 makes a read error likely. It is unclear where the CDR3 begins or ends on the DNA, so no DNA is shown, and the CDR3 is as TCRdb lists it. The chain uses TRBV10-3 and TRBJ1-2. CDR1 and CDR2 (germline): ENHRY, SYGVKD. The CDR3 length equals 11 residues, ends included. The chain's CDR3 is CAIIPRDGGLI.

This CDR3 is CASSGWGTPLGTQYF. CDR3 bases: TGTGCCAGCAGCGGGTGGGGGACTCCCCTGGGTACGCAGTATTTT. The rearrangement links TRBV5-4 to TRBJ2-3; a possible D gene is TRBD2 (6 bases). This CDR3 is 15 amino acids long. The germline V gene has CDR1 SGHNT and CDR2 YYREEE (reference sequence). With 4 bases removed from V and 8 bases from J, the gap between germline ends came to 20 bases.

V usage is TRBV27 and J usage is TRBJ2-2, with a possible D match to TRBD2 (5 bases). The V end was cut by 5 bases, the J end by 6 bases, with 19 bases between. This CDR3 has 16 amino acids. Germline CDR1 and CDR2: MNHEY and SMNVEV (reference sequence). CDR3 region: CASSPFGVHWAGELFF. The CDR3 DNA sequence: TGTGCCAGCAGTCCCTTCGGGGTCCATTGGGCCGGGGAGCTGTTTTTT.

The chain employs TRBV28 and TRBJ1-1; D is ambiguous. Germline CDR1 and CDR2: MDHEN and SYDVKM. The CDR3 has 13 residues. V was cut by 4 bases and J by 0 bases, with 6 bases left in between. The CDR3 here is CASSSYMNTEAFF. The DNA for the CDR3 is TGTGCCAGCAGTTCATATATGAACACTGAAGCTTTCTTT.

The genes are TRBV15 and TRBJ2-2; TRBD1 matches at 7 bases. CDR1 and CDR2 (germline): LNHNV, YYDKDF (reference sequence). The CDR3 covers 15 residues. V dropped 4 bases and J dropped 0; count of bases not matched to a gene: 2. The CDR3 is CATSKGQSNTGELFF. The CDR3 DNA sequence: TGTGCCACCAGCAAGGGACAGTCGAACACCGGGGAGCTGTTTTTT.